This T cell receptor beta chain was sequenced for a study of blood T cell repertoires in COVID-19. Study-level background: Researchers got acute and convalescent COVID-19 samples from the United States, Italy and Spain. PBMCs, B-cell-depleted T cells, or T cells were the source of the cDNA or gDNA that made up the material.

The germline V gene has CDR1 SNHLY and CDR2 FYNNEI. The CDR3 is 13 residues long. The V end lost 4 bases, the J end lost 7 bases, and 13 bases lay between the germline ends. TCRdb's copy holds only in-frame clones and misses some; the assay was immunoSEQ multiplex PCR. The repertoire holds 200,000 or so clones, with about four fifths as singletons. Participants had their cohort set by participant-reported clinical history. No more than 2 weeks before study entry, exposed participants had met a case of COVID-19. The sequencing sample was made of PBMCs or T cells enriched from blood (not recorded which). This clonotype was sampled from a woman aged 45 to 65 who had been exposed to COVID-19. This chain connects TRBV2 to TRBJ1-2; weak D call: TRBD1 (5 bases). The CDR3 sequence is CASSVGRGGGYTF. DNA of the CDR3: TGTGCCAGCAGTGTTGGGAGGGGCGGTGGCTACACCTTC.